The source of this TCR beta chain is a study of blood T cells in healthy people across ages. Study-wide results and limits: Roughly linear age-related decline in beta diversity appeared, significant by age 40. Those diversity estimates obtained from one million T cells were thought to be underestimates.

Each sample gave at least 6.5 million isolated PBMCs. Together with a sample-barcoded 5' primer, a J-beta primer mix was included in a second PCR lasting about 7 to 12 cycles. Unique molecular identifiers of 12 random nucleotides labeled each cDNA. TCRdb recomputed calls from the 5' RACE reads with MiXCR, one row per CDR3 protein. The sample records 550,000 to 800,000 distinct CDR3 sequences, roughly 21% being singletons. This clonotype appeared many times. Its antigen is currently unknown. The CDR3 loop spans 12 amino acids. V lost 3 bases and J lost 2, with 4 bases in between. Germline loops: CDR1 SNHLY, CDR2 FYNNEI.

The TCR was taken from a man between 65 and 80 years old in good health. The sequencing sample was made of blood. This sequence joins TRBV2 and TRBJ2-5; D unresolved. CDR3 loop: CASSDSQETQYF. The CDR3 nucleotides are TGTGCCAGCAGTGATAGTCAAGAGACCCAGTACTTC.